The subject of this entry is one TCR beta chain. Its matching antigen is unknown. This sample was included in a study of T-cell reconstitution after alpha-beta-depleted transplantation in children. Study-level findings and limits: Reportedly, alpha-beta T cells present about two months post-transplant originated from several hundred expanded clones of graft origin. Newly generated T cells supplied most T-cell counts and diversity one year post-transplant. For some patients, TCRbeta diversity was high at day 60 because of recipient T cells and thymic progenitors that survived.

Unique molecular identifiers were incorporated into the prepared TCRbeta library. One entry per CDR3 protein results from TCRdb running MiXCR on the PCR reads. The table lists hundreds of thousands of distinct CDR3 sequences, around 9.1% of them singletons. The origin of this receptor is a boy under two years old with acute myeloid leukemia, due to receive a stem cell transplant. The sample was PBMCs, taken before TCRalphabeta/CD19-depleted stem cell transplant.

This chain's CDR3 is CARGYGNEQFF. In DNA, the CDR3 is TGTGCCAGGGGGTACGGCAATGAGCAGTTCTTC. The chain is built from TRBV7-9 and TRBJ2-1; D gene unclear. CDR1 and CDR2 (germline): SEHNR, FQNEAQ (reference sequence). The V gene lost 9 bases and the J gene lost 6 bases, with 9 bases spanning the gap. This CDR3 region has 11 residues.